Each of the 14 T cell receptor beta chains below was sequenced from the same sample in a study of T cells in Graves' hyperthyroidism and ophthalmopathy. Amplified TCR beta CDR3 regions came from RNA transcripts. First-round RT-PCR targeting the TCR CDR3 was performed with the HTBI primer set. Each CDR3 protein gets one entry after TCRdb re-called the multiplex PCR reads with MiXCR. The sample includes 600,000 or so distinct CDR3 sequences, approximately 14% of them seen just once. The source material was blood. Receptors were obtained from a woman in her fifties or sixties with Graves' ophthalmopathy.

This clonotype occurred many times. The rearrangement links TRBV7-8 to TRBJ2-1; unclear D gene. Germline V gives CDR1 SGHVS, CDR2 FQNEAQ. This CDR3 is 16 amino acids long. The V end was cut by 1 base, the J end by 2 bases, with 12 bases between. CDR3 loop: CASSLGALLAYNEQFF. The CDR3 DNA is TGTGCCAGCAGCTTAGGGGCCCTTCTGGCCTACAATGAGCAGTTCTTC.

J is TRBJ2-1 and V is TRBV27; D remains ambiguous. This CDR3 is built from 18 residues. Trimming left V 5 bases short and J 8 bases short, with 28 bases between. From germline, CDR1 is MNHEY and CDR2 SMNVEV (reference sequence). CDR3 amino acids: CASSLIPRTVSPFDEQFF. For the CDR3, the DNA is TGTGCCAGCAGTCTAATCCCGCGGACCGTTTCACCGTTTGATGAGCAGTTCTTC.

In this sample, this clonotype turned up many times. CDR3 amino acids: CAISDPDRTEDQPQHF. CDR3 DNA: TGTGCCATCAGTGATCCAGACCGGACGGAAGATCAGCCCCAGCATTTT. V and J are TRBV10-3 and TRBJ1-5; D is undetermined. The germline V gene has CDR1 ENHRY and CDR2 SYGVKD. Trimming pared 3 bases from V and 5 bases from J, leaving 17 bases between. This CDR3 comprises 16 residues.

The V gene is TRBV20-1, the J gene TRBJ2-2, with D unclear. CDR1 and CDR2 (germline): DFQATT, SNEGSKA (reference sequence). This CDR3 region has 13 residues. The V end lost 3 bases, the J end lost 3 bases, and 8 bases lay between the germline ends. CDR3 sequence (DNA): TGCAGTGCTAGGCGGAGATACACCGGGGAGCTGTTTTTT. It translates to CSARRRYTGELFF.

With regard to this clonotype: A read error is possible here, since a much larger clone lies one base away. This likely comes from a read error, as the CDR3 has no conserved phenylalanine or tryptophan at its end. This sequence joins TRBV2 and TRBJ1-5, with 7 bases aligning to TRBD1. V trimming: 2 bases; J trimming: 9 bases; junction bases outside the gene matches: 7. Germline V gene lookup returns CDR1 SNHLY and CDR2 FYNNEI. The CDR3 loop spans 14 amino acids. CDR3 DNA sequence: TGTGCCAGCAGTGAAACAGGGGCCGAGAGGCCCCAGCATCTT. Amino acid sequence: CASSETGAERPQHL.

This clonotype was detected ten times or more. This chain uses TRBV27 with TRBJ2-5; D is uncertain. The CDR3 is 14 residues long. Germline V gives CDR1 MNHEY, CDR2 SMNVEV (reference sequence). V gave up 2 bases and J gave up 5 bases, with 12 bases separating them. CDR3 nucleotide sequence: TGTGCCAGCAGTTTAGGTATCCTGGCGGAGACCCAGTACTTC. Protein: CASSLGILAETQYF.

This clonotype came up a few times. CDR3 in amino acids: CSVRDRARADTQYF. The CDR3, as DNA: TGCAGCGTCCGGGACAGGGCGCGTGCAGATACGCAGTATTTT. This chain links TRBV29-1 with TRBJ2-3, with TRBD1 identical over 9 bases. This CDR3 has 14 amino acids. The V gene end was trimmed by 6 bases and the J gene end by 4 bases; junction bases not matched to a gene: 8. Germline loops: CDR1 SQVTM, CDR2 ANQGSEA.

The CDR3 here is CASSVAGLAGESYNEQFF. The CDR3, as DNA: TGTGCCAGCAGCGTAGCTGGACTAGCGGGCGAGTCCTACAATGAGCAGTTCTTC. The V gene is TRBV9, the J gene TRBJ2-1; TRBD2 agrees at 11 bases. This CDR3 contains 18 residues. Germline-derived CDR1 and CDR2 are SGDLS and YYNGEE. J lost 1 base, V lost 0 bases, and 6 bases had no gene match.

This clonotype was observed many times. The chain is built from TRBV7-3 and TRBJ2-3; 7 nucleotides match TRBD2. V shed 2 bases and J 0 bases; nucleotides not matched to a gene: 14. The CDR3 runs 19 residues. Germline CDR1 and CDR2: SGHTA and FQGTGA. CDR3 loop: CASSLDASPTGLSTDTQYF. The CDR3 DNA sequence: TGTGCCAGCAGCTTAGATGCGTCTCCCACGGGACTAAGCACAGATACGCAGTATTTT.

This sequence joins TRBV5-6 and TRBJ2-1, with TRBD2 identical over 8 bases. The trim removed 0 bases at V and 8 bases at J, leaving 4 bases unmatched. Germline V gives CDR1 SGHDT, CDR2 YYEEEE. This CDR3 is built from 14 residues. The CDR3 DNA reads TGTGCCAGCAGCTTGGCCGGGGGGGCAGATGAGCAGTTCTTC. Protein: CASSLAGGADEQFF.

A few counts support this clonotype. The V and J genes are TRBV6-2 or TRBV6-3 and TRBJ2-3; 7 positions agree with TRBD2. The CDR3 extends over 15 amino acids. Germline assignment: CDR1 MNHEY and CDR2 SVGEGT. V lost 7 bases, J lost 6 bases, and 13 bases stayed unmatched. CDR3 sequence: CASKGGTTHMDTQYF. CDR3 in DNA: TGTGCCAGCAAGGGTGGGACTACCCATATGGATACGCAGTATTTT.

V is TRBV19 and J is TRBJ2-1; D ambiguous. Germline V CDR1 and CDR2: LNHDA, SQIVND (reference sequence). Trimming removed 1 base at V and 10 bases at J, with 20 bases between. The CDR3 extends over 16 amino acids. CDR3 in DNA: TGTGCCAGTAGTATAGTAGCTAGTGGGTTGAGGATAGAGCAGTTCTTC. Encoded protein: CASSIVASGLRIEQFF.

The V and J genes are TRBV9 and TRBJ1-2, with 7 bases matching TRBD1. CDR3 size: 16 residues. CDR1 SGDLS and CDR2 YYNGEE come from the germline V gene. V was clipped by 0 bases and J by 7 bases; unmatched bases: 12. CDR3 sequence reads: CASSVGFETGSGGYTF. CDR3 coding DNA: TGTGCCAGCAGCGTAGGGTTCGAGACAGGGTCGGGTGGCTACACCTTC.

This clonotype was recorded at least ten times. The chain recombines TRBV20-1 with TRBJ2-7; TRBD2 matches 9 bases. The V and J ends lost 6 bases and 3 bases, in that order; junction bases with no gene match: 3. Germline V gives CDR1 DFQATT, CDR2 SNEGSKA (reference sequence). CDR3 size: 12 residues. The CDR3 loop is CSARSGSYEQYF. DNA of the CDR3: TGCAGTGCCCGTAGCGGGAGCTACGAGCAGTACTTC.